Listed below are T cell receptor beta chains from one sample, sequenced in a study of T cell repertoires in cytomegalovirus infection. The antigens for these receptors are not known. TCRdb independently ran MiXCR on the reads; one entry per CDR3 protein. The sample consists of fewer than 900,000 distinct CDR3 sequences, approximately 32% of them appearing once. The source material was cultured CD8+ T cells from PBMCs, sampled from culture after CMV antigen stimulation. The receptor set was obtained from a human donor in good health (CMV status not recorded). Some clones in this sample may be carry-over from other donors' samples. Each CDR3 is given with its conserved first and last residue. Each record gives: J gene, V gene, CDR3 protein.

J gene: TRBJ1-1
V gene: TRBV28
CDR3 protein: CASSLRGWNTEAFF

J gene: TRBJ2-1
V gene: TRBV24-1
CDR3 protein: CATSSPAGADEQFF

J gene: TRBJ1-1
V gene: TRBV12-3/TRBV12-4
CDR3 protein: CASNLQGGSTEAFF

J gene: TRBJ2-1
V gene: TRBV19
CDR3 protein: CASNTGSGGHEQFF

J gene: TRBJ2-4
V gene: TRBV6-6
CDR3 protein: CASSYSGLGNIQYF

J gene: TRBJ2-5
V gene: TRBV7-6
CDR3 protein: CASSLVRTSGEETQYF

J gene: TRBJ2-2
V gene: TRBV5-1
CDR3 protein: CASRAGYTGELFF

J gene: TRBJ2-2
V gene: TRBV12-3/TRBV12-4
CDR3 protein: CASSLGLAGELFF

J gene: TRBJ2-3
V gene: TRBV7-9
CDR3 protein: CASSLDLIWEGGEADTQYF

J gene: TRBJ2-2
V gene: TRBV28
CDR3 protein: CASRGRAYPGELFF

J gene: TRBJ2-1
V gene: TRBV6-6
CDR3 protein: CASSFSGGAPIYNEQFF

J gene: TRBJ1-6
V gene: TRBV7-6
CDR3 protein: CASNPPGQINSPLHF

J gene: TRBJ1-1
V gene: TRBV7-6
CDR3 protein: CASSRQGGGTEAFF

J gene: TRBJ2-1
V gene: TRBV7-2
CDR3 protein: CASSASGLAGLANEQFF

J gene: TRBJ1-2
V gene: TRBV19
CDR3 protein: CASSIIGGDGYTF

J gene: TRBJ1-1
V gene: TRBV19
CDR3 protein: CAFGTGTNTEAFF

J gene: TRBJ2-1
V gene: TRBV12-3/TRBV12-4
CDR3 protein: CASSFGTNYNEQFF

J gene: TRBJ1-2
V gene: TRBV7-8
CDR3 protein: CANKGLEGIYGYTF

J gene: TRBJ1-1
V gene: TRBV29-1
CDR3 protein: CSVKTPLNTEAFF

J gene: TRBJ2-3
V gene: TRBV4-1
CDR3 protein: CASSQAVARVVDTQYF

J gene: TRBJ1-5
V gene: TRBV19
CDR3 protein: CASRTTGGNNQPQHF

J gene: TRBJ1-1
V gene: TRBV27
CDR3 protein: CASSGLGATTEAFF

J gene: TRBJ2-3
V gene: TRBV6-1
CDR3 protein: CASSEGMAAFTDTQYF

J gene: TRBJ1-1
V gene: TRBV4-1
CDR3 protein: CASSQDQGGTLEAFF

J gene: TRBJ1-5
V gene: TRBV19
CDR3 protein: CASSIGTGGNQPQHF

J gene: TRBJ1-1
V gene: TRBV14
CDR3 protein: CASSQDYTEAFF

J gene: TRBJ1-5
V gene: TRBV12-3/TRBV12-4
CDR3 protein: CASSLVRQGGNQPQHF

J gene: TRBJ2-1
V gene: TRBV5-6
CDR3 protein: CASSSGGRSYNEQFF